The following is a T cell receptor beta chain sequence with its context. The data stem from a study of blood T cell repertoires in COVID-19. Study details: Researchers got acute and convalescent COVID-19 samples from the United States, Italy and Spain. T cells, B-cell-depleted T cells, or PBMCs supplied cDNA or gDNA.

Authors' methods: Reference gene primer amplification yielded estimated nucleated cell counts. Data came from immunoSEQ multiplex PCR; TCRdb stores just in-frame clones and leaves some out. That table furnishes V, J and clone size, whereas the DNA furnished D and trimming. The sample holds about 260,000 clones, approximately 81% seen once. The clonotype originates from a man in his fifties or sixties with acute or convalescent COVID-19. Sequencing was performed on peripheral blood.

CDR3 protein: CASASQTGSFAEAFF. CDR3 bases: TGTGCCAGCGCGTCCCAGACAGGGAGTTTCGCTGAAGCTTTCTTT. The rearrangement links TRBV6-5 to TRBJ1-1; 7 nucleotides align to TRBD1. V lost 8 bases to trimming and J lost 6 bases; unmatched junction nucleotides: 15. CDR1 is MNHEY, CDR2 SVGAGI, per germline. This CDR3 has 15 residues.